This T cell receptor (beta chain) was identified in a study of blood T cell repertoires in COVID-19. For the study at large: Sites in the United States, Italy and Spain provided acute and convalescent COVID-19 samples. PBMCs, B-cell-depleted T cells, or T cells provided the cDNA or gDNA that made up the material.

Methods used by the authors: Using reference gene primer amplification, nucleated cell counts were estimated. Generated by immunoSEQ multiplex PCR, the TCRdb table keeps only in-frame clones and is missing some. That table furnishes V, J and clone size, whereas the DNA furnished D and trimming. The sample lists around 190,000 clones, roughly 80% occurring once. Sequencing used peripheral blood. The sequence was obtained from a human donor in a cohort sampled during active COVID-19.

The CDR3: CASSVQSSGANVLTF. CDR3 sequence (DNA): TGTGCCAGCAGCGTTCAGTCCTCTGGGGCCAACGTCCTGACTTTC. The rearrangement joins TRBV9 to TRBJ2-6; D not resolved. Deletions cut 2 bases from V and 0 bases from J, with 6 bases between. The germline V gene has CDR1 SGDLS and CDR2 YYNGEE. The CDR3 is 15 amino acids.